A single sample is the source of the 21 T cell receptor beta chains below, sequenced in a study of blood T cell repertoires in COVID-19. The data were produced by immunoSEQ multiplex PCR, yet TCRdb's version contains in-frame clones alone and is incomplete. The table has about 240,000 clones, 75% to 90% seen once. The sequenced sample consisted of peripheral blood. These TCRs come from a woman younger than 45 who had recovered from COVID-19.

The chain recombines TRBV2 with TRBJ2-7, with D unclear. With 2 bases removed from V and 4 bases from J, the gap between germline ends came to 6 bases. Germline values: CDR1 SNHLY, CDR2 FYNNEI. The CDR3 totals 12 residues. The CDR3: CASSEKRYEQYF. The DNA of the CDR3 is TGTGCCAGCAGTGAAAAGAGGTACGAGCAGTACTTC.

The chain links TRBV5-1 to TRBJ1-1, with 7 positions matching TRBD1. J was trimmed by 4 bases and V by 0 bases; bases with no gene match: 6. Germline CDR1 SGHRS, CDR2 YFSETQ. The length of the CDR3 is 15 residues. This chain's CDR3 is CASSLDRGMTTEAFF. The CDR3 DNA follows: TGCGCCAGCAGCTTGGACAGGGGAATGACCACTGAAGCTTTCTTT.

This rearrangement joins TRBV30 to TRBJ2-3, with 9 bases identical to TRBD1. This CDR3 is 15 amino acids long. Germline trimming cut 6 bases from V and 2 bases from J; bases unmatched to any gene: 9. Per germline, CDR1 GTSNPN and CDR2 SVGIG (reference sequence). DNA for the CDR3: TGTGCCTGTACCAACACAGGGGGCGTCACAGATACGCAGTATTTT. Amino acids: CACTNTGGVTDTQYF.

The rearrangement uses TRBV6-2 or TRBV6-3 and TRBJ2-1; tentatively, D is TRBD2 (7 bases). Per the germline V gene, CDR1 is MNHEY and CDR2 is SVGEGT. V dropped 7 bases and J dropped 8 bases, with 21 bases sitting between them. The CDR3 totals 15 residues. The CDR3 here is CASNPTGGPAHEQFF. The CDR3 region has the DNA TGTGCCAGCAACCCCACGGGGGGCCCAGCCCATGAGCAGTTCTTC.

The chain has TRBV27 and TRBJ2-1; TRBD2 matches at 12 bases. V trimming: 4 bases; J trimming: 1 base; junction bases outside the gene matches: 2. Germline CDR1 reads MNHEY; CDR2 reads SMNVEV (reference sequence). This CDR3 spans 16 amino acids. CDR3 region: CASSSSGGASYNEQFF. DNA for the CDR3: TGTGCCAGCAGTTCTAGCGGGGGGGCGTCCTACAATGAGCAGTTCTTC.

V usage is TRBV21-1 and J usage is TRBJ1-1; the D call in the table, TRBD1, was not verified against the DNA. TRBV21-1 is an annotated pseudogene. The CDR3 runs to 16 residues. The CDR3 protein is CASRKRATGANTEAFF. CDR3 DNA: TGTGCCAGCAGAAAGAGAGCGACAGGGGCGAACACTGAAGCTTTCTTT.

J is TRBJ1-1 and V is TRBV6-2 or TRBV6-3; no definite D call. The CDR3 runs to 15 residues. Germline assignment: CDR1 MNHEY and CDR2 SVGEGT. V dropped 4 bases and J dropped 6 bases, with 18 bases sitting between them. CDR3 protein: CASSSWRVSLPEAFF. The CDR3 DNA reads TGTGCCAGCAGTTCTTGGAGAGTATCCCTCCCTGAAGCTTTCTTT.

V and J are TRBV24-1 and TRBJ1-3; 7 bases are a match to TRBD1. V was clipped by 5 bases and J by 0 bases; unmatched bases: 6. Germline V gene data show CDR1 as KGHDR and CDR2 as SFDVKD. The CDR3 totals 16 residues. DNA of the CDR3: TGTGCCACCAGTGTACAGACAGGGAGCTCTGGAAACACCATATATTTT. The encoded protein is CATSVQTGSSGNTIYF.

This CDR3 reads CASSRGEALHF. The CDR3 region has the DNA TGTGCCAGCAGTCGGGGGGAGGCCCTCCACTTT. This rearrangement joins TRBV27 to TRBJ1-6, with TRBD1 as a possible D gene (5 bases). The CDR3 runs to 11 residues. Trimming stripped 5 bases from V and 14 bases from J, with 10 bases between. Per germline, CDR1 MNHEY and CDR2 SMNVEV (reference sequence).

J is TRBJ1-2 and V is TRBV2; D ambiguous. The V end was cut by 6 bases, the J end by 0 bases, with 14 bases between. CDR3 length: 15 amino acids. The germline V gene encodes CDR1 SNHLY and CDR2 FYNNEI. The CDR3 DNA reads TGTGCCAGCAGCGAAAACTATTGGTCTAACTATGGCTACACCTTC. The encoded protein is CASSENYWSNYGYTF.

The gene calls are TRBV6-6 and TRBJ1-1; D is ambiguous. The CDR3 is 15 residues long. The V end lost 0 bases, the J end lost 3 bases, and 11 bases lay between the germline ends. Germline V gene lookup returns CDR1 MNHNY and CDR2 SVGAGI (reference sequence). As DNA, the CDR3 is TGTGCCAGCAGTTACTCGACCGGGAGGGACACTGAAGCTTTCTTT. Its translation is CASSYSTGRDTEAFF.

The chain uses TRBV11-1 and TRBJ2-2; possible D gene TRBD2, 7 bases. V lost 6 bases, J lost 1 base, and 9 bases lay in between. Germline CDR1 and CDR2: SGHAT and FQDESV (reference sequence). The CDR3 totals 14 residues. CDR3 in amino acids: CASRAGQNTGELFF. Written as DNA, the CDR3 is TGTGCCAGCAGAGCGGGACAGAACACCGGGGAGCTGTTTTTT.

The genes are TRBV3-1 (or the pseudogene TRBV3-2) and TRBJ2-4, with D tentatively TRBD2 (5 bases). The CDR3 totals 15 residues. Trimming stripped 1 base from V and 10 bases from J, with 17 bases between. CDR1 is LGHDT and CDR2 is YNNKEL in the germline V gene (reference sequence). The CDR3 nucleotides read TGTGCCAGCAGCCAAGGTGACTACATCGGTCGGATTCAGTACTTC. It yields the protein CASSQGDYIGRIQYF.

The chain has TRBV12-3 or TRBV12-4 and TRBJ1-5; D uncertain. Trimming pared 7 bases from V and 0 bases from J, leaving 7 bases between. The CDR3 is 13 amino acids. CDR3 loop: CASNTNSNQPQHF. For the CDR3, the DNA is TGTGCCAGCAATACTAATAGCAATCAGCCCCAGCATTTT.

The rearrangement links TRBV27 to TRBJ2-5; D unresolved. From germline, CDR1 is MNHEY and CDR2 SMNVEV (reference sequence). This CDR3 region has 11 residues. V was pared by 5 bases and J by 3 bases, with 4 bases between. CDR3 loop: CASSHKETQYF. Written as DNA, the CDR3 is TGTGCCAGCAGTCACAAAGAGACCCAGTACTTC.

The CDR3, as DNA: TGTGCCAGCAGCCAAGAGGGAGTAGATCGCGGGGGGCCTCGACATGAGCAGTTCTTC. This sequence encodes CASSQEGVDRGGPRHEQFF. The chain joins TRBV3-1 (or the pseudogene TRBV3-2) to TRBJ2-1; 8 bases map to TRBD2. The CDR3 has 19 residues. Per the germline V gene, CDR1 is LGHDT and CDR2 is YNNKEL (reference sequence). The V gene end was trimmed by 0 bases and the J gene end by 8 bases; junction bases not matched to a gene: 18.

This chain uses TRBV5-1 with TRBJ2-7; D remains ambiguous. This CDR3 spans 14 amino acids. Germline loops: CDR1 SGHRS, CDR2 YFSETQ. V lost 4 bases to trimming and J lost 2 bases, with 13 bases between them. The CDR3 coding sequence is TGCGCCAGCAGCGTCCACGCCGGTACCTACGAGCAGTACTTC. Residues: CASSVHAGTYEQYF. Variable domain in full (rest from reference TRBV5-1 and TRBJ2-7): KAGVTQTPRYLIKTRGQQVTLSCSPISGHRSVSWYQQTPGQGLQFLFEYFSETQRNKGNFPGRFSGRQFSNSRSEMNVSTLELGDSALYLCASSVHAGTYEQYFGPGTRLTVT.

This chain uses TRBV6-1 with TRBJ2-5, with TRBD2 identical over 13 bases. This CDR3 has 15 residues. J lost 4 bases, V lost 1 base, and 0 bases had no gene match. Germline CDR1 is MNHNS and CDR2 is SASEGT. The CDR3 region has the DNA TGTGCCAGCAGTGAAGGGACTAGCGGGAGAGAGACCCAGTACTTC. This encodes CASSEGTSGRETQYF.

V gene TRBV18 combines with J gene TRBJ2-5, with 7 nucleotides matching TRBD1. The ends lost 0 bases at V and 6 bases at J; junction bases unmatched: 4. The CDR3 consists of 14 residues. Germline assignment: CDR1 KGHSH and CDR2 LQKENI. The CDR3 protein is CASSPPGQLKTQYF. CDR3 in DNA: TGTGCCAGCTCACCACCGGGACAGCTTAAGACCCAGTACTTC.

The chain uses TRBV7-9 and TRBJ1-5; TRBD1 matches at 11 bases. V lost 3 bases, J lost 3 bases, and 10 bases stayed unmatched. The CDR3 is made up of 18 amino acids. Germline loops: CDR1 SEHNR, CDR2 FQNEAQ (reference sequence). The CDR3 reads CASSFKDRGRRFNQPQHF. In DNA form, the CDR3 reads TGTGCCAGCAGCTTTAAGGACAGGGGGCGCCGGTTCAATCAGCCCCAGCATTTT.

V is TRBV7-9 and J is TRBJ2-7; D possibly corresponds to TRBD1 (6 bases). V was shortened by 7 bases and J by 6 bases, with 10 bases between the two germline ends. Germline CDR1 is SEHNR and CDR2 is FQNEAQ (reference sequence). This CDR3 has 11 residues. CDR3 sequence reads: CASTRGSEQYF. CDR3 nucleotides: TGTGCCAGCACAAGGGGGTCCGAGCAGTACTTC.